The clone carrying this TCR beta chain has a handful of counts. Trimming at V came to 6 bases and at J to 10 bases, leaving 11 bases not matched to a gene. CDR1 is SGDLS and CDR2 is YYNGEE in the germline V gene. The CDR3 has 14 residues. These data belong to a study of blood T cells in healthy people across ages. Then a second PCR, running roughly 7 to 11 cycles, was carried out with a sample-barcoded 5' primer and a J-beta primer mix. One entry per CDR3 protein, called by TCRdb with MiXCR from the 5' RACE reads. The table lists around 850,000 distinct CDR3 sequences, 35% to 40% of them singletons. The source of this sequence is a man younger than 35 in good health. Material for sequencing was blood. This rearrangement joins TRBV9 to TRBJ1-4; 8 bases map to TRBD1. Here the CDR3 reads CASTADREPGKLFF. In nucleotides, the CDR3 is TGTGCCAGCACCGCGGACAGGGAGCCCGGAAAACTGTTTTTT.